This TCR beta chain was profiled in a study of molecular identifiers for immune sequencing clone quantification. General study points: Amid more than 800,000 naive cells, spiked Jurkat TCR RNA from one cell was reportedly still detectable. Among effectors, clones above 20 RNA copies held over 97% of molecules; among naive cells, under 1%.

A few counts support this clonotype. Antigen specificity is unknown. Using a CD8+CD4-CCR7+CD45RA+ phenotype, naive CD8 T cells were sorted. Bulk TCR libraries used previously described methods and listed TCR primers. TCRdb recomputed calls from the PCR reads with MiXCR, one row per CDR3 protein. This sample carries about 640,000 distinct CDR3 sequences, just under 20% of them seen once, and the ten largest clones take around 0.9%. The V end lost 0 bases, the J end lost 2 bases, and 14 bases lay between the germline ends. Per the germline V gene, CDR1 is GTSNPN and CDR2 is SVGIG (reference sequence). CDR3 size: 15 residues.

The TCR was taken from a human donor in good health. Some libraries in this study had Jurkat cell RNA spiked in. The sample comprised naive CD8+ T cells from blood, with Jurkat cell RNA spiked in. This sample's subset: FACS-sorted CD8+CD4-CCR7+CD45RA+ naive T cells. The chain has TRBV30 and TRBJ2-7; D is ambiguous. CDR3 region: CAWSVLSGAAYEQYF. CDR3 DNA sequence: TGTGCCTGGAGTGTACTTTCTGGAGCCGCCTACGAGCAGTACTTC.